One and the same sample provided the 19 T cell receptor beta chains below, sequenced in a study of cytomegalovirus exposure and HLA in healthy donors. 13 Jbeta primers and 60 Vbeta primers were used for the PCR. Clones were read by immunoSEQ multiplex PCR, and TCRdb kept only the in-frame ones, dropping some. Of over 45,000 clones listed, around 78% are singletons. Sequenced material: PBMCs. The receptors stem from a female donor in good health and CMV-seronegative.

The genes are TRBV30 and TRBJ1-2, with TRBD1 matching 7 bases. CDR1 GTSNPN and CDR2 SVGIG come from the germline V gene (reference sequence). The CDR3 length is 13 residues. The ends lost 3 bases at V and 8 bases at J; junction bases unmatched: 9. The CDR3 region is CAWSQGGGGGYTF. In nucleotides, the CDR3 is TGTGCCTGGAGCCAAGGAGGGGGCGGAGGCTACACCTTC.

This clone is a singleton in its sample. The rearrangement links TRBV6-6 to TRBJ2-7; 8 bases match TRBD1. The ends lost 4 bases at V and 2 bases at J; junction bases unmatched: 7. Germline V gene data show CDR1 as MNHNY and CDR2 as SVGAGI (reference sequence). The CDR3 contains 15 residues. This chain's CDR3 is CASSSPDRAAYEQYF. The CDR3 bases are TGTGCCAGCAGTTCCCCGGACAGGGCGGCCTACGAGCAGTACTTC.

The chain links TRBV19 to TRBJ1-1; 7 bases fit TRBD1. V shed 11 bases, J shed 2 bases, and the junction held 8 bases outside the gene matches. In germline, CDR1 is LNHDA, CDR2 SQIVND (reference sequence). The CDR3 is 13 amino acids. The CDR3 DNA is TGTGCCTCAGGGGGACGGCTTAACACTGAAGCTTTCTTT. Translating gives CASGGRLNTEAFF.

This chain links TRBV9 with TRBJ1-3, with D possibly matching TRBD1 (5 bases). With 3 bases removed from V and 2 bases from J, the gap between germline ends came to 18 bases. The germline V gene has CDR1 SGDLS and CDR2 YYNGEE. This CDR3 comprises 17 residues. In DNA, the CDR3 is TGTGCCAGCAGCGGCCGGGGGGGTAAGGGTGCTGGAAACACCATATATTTT. This sequence encodes CASSGRGGKGAGNTIYF.

This clone is a singleton in its sample. J is TRBJ1-3 and V is TRBV10-2, with no clear D. The germline gives CDR1 WSHSY, CDR2 SAAADI. The CDR3 length is 15 residues. V gave up 1 base and J gave up 8 bases, with 15 bases separating them. The CDR3 loop is CASSEWKKKEDTIYF. In DNA, the CDR3 is TGCGCCAGCAGTGAGTGGAAGAAGAAGGAGGACACCATATATTTT.

This clone was detected a few times. This chain links TRBV9 with TRBJ1-1; 7 bases map to TRBD1. The CDR3 has 13 residues. Germline values: CDR1 SGDLS, CDR2 YYNGEE. V shed 4 bases, J shed 6 bases, and the junction held 6 bases outside the gene matches. CDR3 loop: CASSSTGVSEAFF. CDR3 nucleotides: TGTGCCAGCAGCTCCACAGGGGTTTCTGAAGCTTTCTTT.

This sequence joins TRBV30 and TRBJ1-3, with D possibly TRBD1 on 5 matching bases. The V end lost 3 bases, the J end lost 2 bases, and 17 bases lay between the germline ends. Germline CDR1 GTSNPN, CDR2 SVGIG (reference sequence). The CDR3 totals 16 residues. CDR3 nucleotide sequence: TGTGCCTGGAGCGAATGGGAGGGGACTGCTGGAAACACCATATATTTT. As protein: CAWSEWEGTAGNTIYF. Combining the CDR3 with reference TRBV30 and TRBJ1-3 gives the whole variable domain SQTIHQWPATLVQPVGSPLSLECTVEGTSNPNLYWYRQAAGRGLQLLFYSVGIGQISSEVPQNLSASRPQDRQFILSSKKLLLSDSGFYLCAWSEWEGTAGNTIYFGEGSWLTVV.

V and J are TRBV5-1 and TRBJ1-1; D perhaps matches TRBD1 (5 bases). The germline gives CDR1 SGHRS, CDR2 YFSETQ. Between the trimmed V and J ends, which lost 4 bases and 1 base, there was a span of 8 bases. There are 13 residues in the CDR3. Here the CDR3 reads CASSGGGNTEAFF. DNA for the CDR3: TGCGCCAGCAGCGGGGGAGGGAACACTGAAGCTTTCTTT.

This clone was detected only once. The gene calls are TRBV9 and TRBJ1-2, with D possibly being TRBD1 (6 bases). Deletions cut 0 bases from V and 5 bases from J, with 14 bases between. This CDR3 spans 15 amino acids. Germline V CDR1 and CDR2: SGDLS, YYNGEE. CDR3 sequence reads: CASSVVPEGGYGYTF. CDR3 in DNA: TGTGCCAGCAGCGTAGTGCCTGAGGGGGGGTATGGCTACACCTTC.

V usage is TRBV18 and J usage is TRBJ1-1; a possible D gene is TRBD1 (5 bases). CDR1 and CDR2 from the germline V gene are KGHSH and LQKENI. V dropped 6 bases and J dropped 1 base, with 15 bases sitting between them. This CDR3 contains 15 residues. The CDR3 protein is CASSRGSGENTEAFF. The CDR3 bases are TGTGCCAGCTCCCGTGGATCGGGGGAGAACACTGAAGCTTTCTTT.

The chain is built from TRBV7-9 and TRBJ1-5; TRBD1 might be the D (6 bases). The CDR3 covers 14 residues. In germline, CDR1 is SEHNR, CDR2 FQNEAQ (reference sequence). The V end was cut by 0 bases, the J end by 6 bases, with 9 bases between. The CDR3: CASSLAGGVQPQHF. The CDR3, as DNA: TGTGCCAGCAGCTTAGCAGGGGGAGTTCAGCCCCAGCATTTT. Using reference TRBV7-9 and TRBJ1-5 for the parts outside the CDR3, the full variable domain is DTGVSQNPRHKITKRGQNVTFRCDPISEHNRLYWYRQTLGQGPEFLTYFQNEAQLEKSRLLSDRFSAERPKGSFSTLEIQRTEQGDSAMYLCASSLAGGVQPQHFGDGTRLSIL.

The chain joins TRBV28 to TRBJ2-2; D is unresolved. V lost 5 bases and J 11 bases, leaving 15 bases between the germline ends. The CDR3 loop spans 13 amino acids. The germline gives CDR1 MDHEN, CDR2 SYDVKM. The CDR3 here is CASSTGPTPELFF. The CDR3 DNA reads as TGTGCCAGCAGTACTGGGCCGACCCCCGAGCTGTTTTTT.

The chain recombines TRBV6-6 with TRBJ2-6, with D possibly matching TRBD1 (5 bases). The V end lost 0 bases, the J end lost 2 bases, and 8 bases lay between the germline ends. Germline values: CDR1 MNHNY, CDR2 SVGAGI (reference sequence). The CDR3 extends over 16 amino acids. CDR3 DNA sequence: TGTGCCAGCAGTTACTCGAAAGGGGCTGGGGCCAACGTCCTGACTTTC. Translating gives CASSYSKGAGANVLTF.

The V and J genes are TRBV27 and TRBJ2-1; TRBD1 is a possible D gene (5 bases). V lost 2 bases and J 5 bases, leaving 13 bases between the germline ends. The CDR3 spans 15 residues. Looked up from germline, CDR1 is MNHEY and CDR2 is SMNVEV (reference sequence). The CDR3 protein is CASSLRETGNNEQFF. In DNA form, the CDR3 reads TGTGCCAGCAGTTTAAGGGAAACAGGCAACAATGAGCAGTTCTTC.

The chain combines TRBV12-5 with TRBJ1-2; D is perhaps TRBD1 (5 bases). CDR1 is LGHNT and CDR2 is FRNRAP in the germline V gene. Between the trimmed V and J ends, which lost 7 bases and 6 bases, there was a span of 15 bases. This CDR3 has 13 residues. DNA of the CDR3: TGTGCTAGTGCCCCGACAGTAAGTGATGGCTACACCTTC. This encodes CASAPTVSDGYTF.

The chain links TRBV18 to TRBJ2-2; the D gene is possibly TRBD1 (6 bases). The CDR3 has 15 residues. The germline V gene encodes CDR1 KGHSH and CDR2 LQKENI. The V end lost 5 bases, the J end lost 1 base, and 11 bases lay between the germline ends. CDR3 region: CASSNTGQNTGELFF. The CDR3 DNA follows: TGTGCCAGCTCAAATACAGGGCAGAACACCGGGGAGCTGTTTTTT.

V is TRBV5-6 and J is TRBJ2-6, with 8 bases identical to TRBD1. V was pared by 4 bases and J by 3 bases, with 15 bases of the junction left unmatched. Germline V gene data show CDR1 as SGHDT and CDR2 as YYEEEE. The CDR3 has 19 amino acids. In DNA, the CDR3 is TGTGCCAGCAGCGGGGAATTGGACAGGGCAGTTCGTGGGGCCAACGTCCTGACTTTC. Protein sequence: CASSGELDRAVRGANVLTF.

The CDR3 DNA reads as TGTGCCATCAGGGGTGGGGGGGGACAGGGCATCCATGGCTACACCTTC. This translates into CAIRGGGGQGIHGYTF. The rearrangement uses TRBV10-3 and TRBJ1-2, with 9 bases that match TRBD1. Germline loops: CDR1 ENHRY, CDR2 SYGVKD. Unmatched junction bases numbered 14, after V lost 6 bases and J lost 6 bases. CDR3 length: 16 amino acids.

The chain joins TRBV11-1 to TRBJ1-6; D is unclear. Germline loops: CDR1 SGHAT, CDR2 FQDESV (reference sequence). The CDR3 sequence is 14 residues long. Trimming cost V 5 bases and J 4 bases, with 9 bases left between them. DNA of the CDR3: TGTGCCAGCAGCCATGGAGATTATAATTCACCCCTCCACTTT. Translation gives CASSHGDYNSPLHF. Full variable domain (rest looked up from reference TRBV11-1 and TRBJ1-6): EAEVAQSPRYKITEKSQAVAFWCDPISGHATLYWYRQILGQGPELLVQFQDESVVDDSQLPKDRFSAERLKGVDSTLKIQPAELGDSAMYLCASSHGDYNSPLHFGNGTRLTVT.